This T cell receptor beta chain was recorded in a study of blood T cell repertoires in COVID-19. This CDR3 is 15 amino acids long. The ends were cut back, 2 bases at V and 2 bases at J, with 13 bases in the middle. The V gene's germline CDR1 is SNHLY and CDR2 FYNNEI. This table comes from immunoSEQ multiplex PCR, and its TCRdb copy is limited to in-frame clones, with some not included. The sample includes tens of thousands of clones, more than 70% of them seen just once. The clonotype originates from a man in his 60s with COVID-19, enrolled during active disease. The sample comprised peripheral blood. This rearrangement joins TRBV2 to TRBJ2-7; maybe TRBD1 (5 bases). CDR3 protein: CASSEPADRPYEQYF. The CDR3 region has the DNA TGTGCCAGCAGTGAACCCGCCGACAGACCCTACGAGCAGTACTTC.